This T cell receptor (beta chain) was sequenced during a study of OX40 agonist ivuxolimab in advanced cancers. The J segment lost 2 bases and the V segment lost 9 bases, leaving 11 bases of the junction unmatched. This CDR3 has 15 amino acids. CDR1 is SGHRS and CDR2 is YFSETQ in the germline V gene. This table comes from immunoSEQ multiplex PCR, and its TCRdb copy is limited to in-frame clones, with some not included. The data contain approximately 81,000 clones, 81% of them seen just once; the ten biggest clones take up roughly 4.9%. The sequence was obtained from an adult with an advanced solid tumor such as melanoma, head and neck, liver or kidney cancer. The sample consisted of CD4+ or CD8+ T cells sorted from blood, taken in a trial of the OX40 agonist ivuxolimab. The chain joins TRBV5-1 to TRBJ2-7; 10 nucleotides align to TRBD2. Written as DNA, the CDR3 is TGCGCCACCCGTCGAATCAGCGGGGGGGCCTACGAGCAGTACTTC. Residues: CATRRISGGAYEQYF.